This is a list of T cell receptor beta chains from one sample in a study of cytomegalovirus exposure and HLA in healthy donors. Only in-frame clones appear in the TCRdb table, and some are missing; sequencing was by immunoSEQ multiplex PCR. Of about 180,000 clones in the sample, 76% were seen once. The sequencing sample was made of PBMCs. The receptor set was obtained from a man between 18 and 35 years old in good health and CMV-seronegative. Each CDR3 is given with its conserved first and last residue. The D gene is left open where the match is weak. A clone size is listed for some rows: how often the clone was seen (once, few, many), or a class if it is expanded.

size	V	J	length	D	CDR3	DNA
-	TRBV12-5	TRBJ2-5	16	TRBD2	CASGLGGRGYQETQYF	TGTGCTAGTGGTTTGGGCGGGAGGGGCTACCAAGAGACCCAGTACTTC
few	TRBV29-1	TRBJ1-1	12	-	CSVPPGHTEAFF	TGCAGCGTTCCCCCAGGGCACACTGAAGCTTTCTTT
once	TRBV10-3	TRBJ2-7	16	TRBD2	CAISESTSGRTNEQYF	TGTGCCATCAGTGAGTCGACTAGCGGGAGAACCAACGAGCAGTACTTC
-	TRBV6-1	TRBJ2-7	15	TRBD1	CASRDRGRLVYEQYF	TGTGCCAGCAGAGACAGGGGTAGGTTAGTCTACGAGCAGTACTTC
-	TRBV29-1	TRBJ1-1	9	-	CSVDREAFF	TGCAGCGTCGACAGGGAAGCTTTCTTT
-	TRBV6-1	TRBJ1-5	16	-	CASSEARGTPNQPQHF	TGTGCCAGCAGTGAAGCGCGCGGCACCCCCAATCAGCCCCAGCATTTT
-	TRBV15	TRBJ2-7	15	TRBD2	CATSRTSGISYEQYF	TGTGCCACCAGCAGGACTAGCGGTATCTCCTACGAGCAGTACTTC
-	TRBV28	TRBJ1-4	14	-	CASSRGDHNEKLFF	TGTGCCAGCAGCCGGGGGGACCATAATGAAAAACTGTTTTTT
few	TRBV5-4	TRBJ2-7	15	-	CASSSTGALMDEQYF	TGTGCCAGCAGCTCCACGGGTGCTCTGATGGACGAGCAGTACTTC
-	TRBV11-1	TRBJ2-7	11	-	CASSSSTEQYF	TGTGCCAGCAGCTCCAGTACCGAGCAGTACTTC
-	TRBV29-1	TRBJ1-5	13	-	CSVASGGNQPQHF	TGCAGCGTTGCCTCCGGTGGCAATCAGCCCCAGCATTTT
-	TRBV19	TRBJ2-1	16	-	CASSIGSGSSYNEQFF	TGTGCCAGTAGTATAGGGTCGGGGAGCTCCTACAATGAGCAGTTCTTC
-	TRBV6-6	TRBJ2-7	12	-	CASSVLAYEQYF	TGTGCCAGCAGTGTTCTCGCCTACGAGCAGTACTTC
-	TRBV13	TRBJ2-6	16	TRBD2	CASRKYGGAGANVLTF	TGTGCCAGCAGGAAGTATGGGGGGGCTGGGGCCAACGTCCTGACTTTC
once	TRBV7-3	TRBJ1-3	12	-	CASSRGEGTIYF	TGTGCCAGCAGCCGCGGGGAAGGCACCATATATTTT
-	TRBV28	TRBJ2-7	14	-	CASSLAGLTYEQYF	TGTGCCAGCAGTTTGGCAGGGCTAACCTACGAGCAGTACTTC
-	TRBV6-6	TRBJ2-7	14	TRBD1	CASRRQGVSDEQYF	TGTGCCAGCAGAAGACAGGGAGTATCGGACGAGCAGTACTTC
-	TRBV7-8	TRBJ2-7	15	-	CASSLVEGISYEQYF	TGTGCCAGCAGCTTAGTAGAGGGTATCTCCTACGAGCAGTACTTC
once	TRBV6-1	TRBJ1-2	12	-	CASSEPYSGYTF	TGTGCCAGCAGTGAACCGTACAGCGGCTACACCTTC
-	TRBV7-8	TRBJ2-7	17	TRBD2	CASSLGAGGPHSYEQYF	TGTGCCAGCAGCTTAGGAGCGGGGGGGCCTCACTCCTACGAGCAGTACTTC
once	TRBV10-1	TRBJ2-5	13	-	CASSGTAQETQYF	TGCGCCAGCAGTGGGACAGCACAAGAGACCCAGTACTTC
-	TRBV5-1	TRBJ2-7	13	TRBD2	CASSLPSGNEQYF	TGCGCCAGCAGCTTGCCTAGCGGGAACGAGCAGTACTTC
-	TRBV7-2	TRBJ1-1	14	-	CASSPDLGETEAFF	TGTGCCAGCAGCCCAGATCTCGGGGAGACTGAAGCTTTCTTT
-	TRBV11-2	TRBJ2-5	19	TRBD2	CASSPRRASGAFYPETQYF	TGTGCCAGCAGCCCCCGGAGGGCTAGCGGGGCGTTTTATCCGGAGACCCAGTACTTC
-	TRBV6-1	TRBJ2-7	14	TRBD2	CASLRGGTSYEQYF	TGTGCCAGCCTTCGCGGGGGGACCTCCTACGAGCAGTACTTC
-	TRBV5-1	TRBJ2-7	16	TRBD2	CASSLGVAGASYEQYF	TGCGCCAGCAGCTTGGGAGTAGCGGGGGCCTCTTACGAGCAGTACTTC
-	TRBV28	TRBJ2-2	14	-	CATPRGGIPGELFF	TGTGCCACCCCGAGGGGGGGTATCCCCGGGGAGCTGTTTTTT
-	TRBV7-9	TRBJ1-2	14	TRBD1	CASSLDGTGEGYTF	TGTGCCAGCAGCTTAGACGGGACAGGGGAGGGCTACACCTTC
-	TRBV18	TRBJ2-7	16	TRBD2	CASSPSEGTRFYEQYF	TGTGCCAGCTCACCATCCGAGGGGACTAGATTCTACGAGCAGTACTTC